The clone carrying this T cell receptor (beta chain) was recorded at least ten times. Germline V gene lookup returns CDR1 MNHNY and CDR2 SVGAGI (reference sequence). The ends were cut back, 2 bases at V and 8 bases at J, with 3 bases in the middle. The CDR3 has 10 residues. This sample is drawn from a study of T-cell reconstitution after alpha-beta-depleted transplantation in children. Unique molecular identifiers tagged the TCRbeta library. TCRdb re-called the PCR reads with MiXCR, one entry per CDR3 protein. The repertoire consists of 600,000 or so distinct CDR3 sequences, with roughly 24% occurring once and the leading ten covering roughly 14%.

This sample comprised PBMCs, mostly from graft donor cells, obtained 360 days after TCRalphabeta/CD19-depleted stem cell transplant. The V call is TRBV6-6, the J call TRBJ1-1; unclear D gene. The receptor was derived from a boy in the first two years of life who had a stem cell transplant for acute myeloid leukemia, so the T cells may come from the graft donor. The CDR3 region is CASSYREAFF. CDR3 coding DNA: TGTGCCAGCAGTTACCGGGAAGCTTTCTTT.